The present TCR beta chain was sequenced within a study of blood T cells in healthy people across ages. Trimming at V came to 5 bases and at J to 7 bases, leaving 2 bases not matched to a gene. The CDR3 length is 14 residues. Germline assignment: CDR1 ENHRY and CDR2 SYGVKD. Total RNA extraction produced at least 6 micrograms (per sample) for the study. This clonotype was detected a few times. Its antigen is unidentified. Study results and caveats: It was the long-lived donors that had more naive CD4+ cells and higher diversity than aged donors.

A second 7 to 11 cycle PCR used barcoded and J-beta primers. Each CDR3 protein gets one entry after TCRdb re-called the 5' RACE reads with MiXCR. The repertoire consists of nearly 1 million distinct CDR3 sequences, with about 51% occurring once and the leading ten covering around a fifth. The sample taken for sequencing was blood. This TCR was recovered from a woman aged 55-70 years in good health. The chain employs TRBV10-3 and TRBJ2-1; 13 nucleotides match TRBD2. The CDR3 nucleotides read TGTGCCATCAGTAGGACTAGCGGGAGTAATGAGCAGTTCTTC. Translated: CAISRTSGSNEQFF.